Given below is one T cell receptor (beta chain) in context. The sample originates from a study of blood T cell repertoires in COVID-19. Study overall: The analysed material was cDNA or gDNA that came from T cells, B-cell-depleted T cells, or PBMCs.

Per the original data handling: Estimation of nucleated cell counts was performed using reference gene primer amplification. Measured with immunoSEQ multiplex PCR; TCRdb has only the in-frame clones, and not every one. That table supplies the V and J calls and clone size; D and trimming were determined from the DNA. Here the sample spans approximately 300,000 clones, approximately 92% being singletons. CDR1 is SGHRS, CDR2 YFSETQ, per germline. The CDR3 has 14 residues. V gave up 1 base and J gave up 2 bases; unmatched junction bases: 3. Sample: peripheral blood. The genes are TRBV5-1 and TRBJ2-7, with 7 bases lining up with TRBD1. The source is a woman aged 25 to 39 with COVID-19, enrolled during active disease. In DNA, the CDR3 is TGCGCCAGCAGCTTGAGGGGGCCTCCCTACGAGCAGTACTTC. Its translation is CASSLRGPPYEQYF.